This passage covers 19 T cell receptor beta chains from one sample sequenced in a study of neurological immune-mediated disorders. As to time point: longitudinal time-point 2. Via MiXCR, TCRdb re-called the 5' RACE reads, giving one row per CDR3 protein. Of some 50,000 distinct CDR3 sequences listed, around 13% were seen once; the top ten hold under 5%. Sequencing was done on a sample of PBMCs. The origin of the receptors is a male donor with HTLV-1-associated myelopathy (HAM/TSP).

V usage is TRBV12-3 or TRBV12-4 and J usage is TRBJ1-5, with D perhaps matching TRBD1 (5 bases). This CDR3 contains 13 residues. Here the CDR3 reads CVSLVGGGQPQHF. CDR3 sequence (DNA): TGTGTCTCCCTGGTGGGGGGAGGTCAGCCCCAGCATTTT.

This clonotype was seen ten or more times. The V call is TRBV5-4, the J call TRBJ2-3, with 8 bases lining up with TRBD2. Trimming took 0 bases from V and 4 from J; bases not matched to a gene: 1. CDR1 and CDR2 (germline): SGHNT, YYREEE (reference sequence). The CDR3 covers 14 residues. CDR3 protein: CASSLERGSDTQYF. The CDR3 DNA reads as TGTGCCAGCAGCTTGGAGCGGGGGTCAGATACGCAGTATTTT.

This clonotype was observed many times. V is TRBV20-1 and J is TRBJ2-7; 7 positions match TRBD1. The length of the CDR3 is 13 residues. V was clipped by 5 bases and J by 4 bases; unmatched bases: 8. The germline gives CDR1 DFQATT, CDR2 SNEGSKA (reference sequence). CDR3 residues: CSAPGTDGYEQYF. CDR3 in DNA: TGCAGTGCTCCCGGGACAGACGGTTACGAGCAGTACTTC.

At least ten counts were recorded for this clonotype. The chain links TRBV5-1 to TRBJ2-3; no clear D. With 3 bases removed from V and 2 bases from J, the gap between germline ends came to 19 bases. Germline loops: CDR1 SGHRS, CDR2 YFSETQ. This CDR3 has 17 residues. The CDR3 here is CASSSGLTKGNTDTQYF. CDR3 in DNA: TGCGCCAGCAGCTCTGGCCTCACCAAAGGGAACACAGATACGCAGTATTTT.

This clonotype was found many times. The rearrangement joins TRBV5-1 to TRBJ2-6, with 10 positions matching TRBD1. V lost 2 bases and J lost 4; bases outside the gene matches: 6. This CDR3 is built from 17 residues. Germline V gene lookup returns CDR1 SGHRS and CDR2 YFSETQ. The DNA of the CDR3 is TGCGCCAGCAGCTTCGGACAGGGGGGCTCGGGGGCCAACGTCCTGACTTTC. Protein product: CASSFGQGGSGANVLTF.

Concerning this clonotype itself: At one end the junction does not follow the germline gene, possibly because of a read error. V and J are TRBV28 and TRBJ1-6, with TRBD1 as a possible D gene (5 bases). Per the germline V gene, CDR1 is MDHEN and CDR2 is SYDVKM. The CDR3 runs to 16 residues. CDR3 bases: TGTGACAGCAGCAACGATAGACAGCCGTTTACTTCACCCCTACACTTT. Residues: CDSSNDRQPFTSPLHF.

This clonotype was counted many times. This chain links TRBV6-5 with TRBJ1-2, with no clear D. The germline V and J ends were trimmed by 0 bases and 4 bases, with 12 bases remaining between them. This CDR3 is built from 15 residues. Germline V lookup: CDR1 MNHEY, CDR2 SVGAGI. The CDR3 region is CASSYSAELSYGYTF. Written as DNA, the CDR3 is TGTGCCAGCAGTTACTCGGCGGAACTCAGCTATGGCTACACCTTC.

In this sample, this clonotype turned up many times. The chain combines TRBV20-1 with TRBJ1-2; 11 bases align to TRBD1. The V gene end was trimmed by 5 bases and the J gene end by 10 bases; junction bases not matched to a gene: 12. Germline CDR1 is DFQATT and CDR2 is SNEGSKA (reference sequence). The CDR3 is made up of 14 amino acids. CDR3 in DNA: TGCAGTGCTCCCGGACAGGGGGCCACTGCCGTCTACACCTTC. This encodes CSAPGQGATAVYTF.

This clonotype occurred many times. The chain links TRBV4-3 to TRBJ2-5, with unresolved D. This CDR3 region has 13 residues. Germline V gene sequence: CDR1 LGHNA, CDR2 YSLEER. Trimming stripped 0 bases from V and 5 bases from J, with 7 bases between. Here the CDR3 reads CASSQDIRETQYF. In nucleotides, the CDR3 is TGCGCCAGCAGCCAAGATATTCGTGAGACCCAGTACTTC.

This clonotype was seen a few times. The chain carries TRBV12-3 or TRBV12-4 and TRBJ1-5; D unresolved. The germline V and J ends were trimmed by 1 base and 1 base, with 11 bases remaining between them. The CDR3 consists of 16 residues. CDR3 bases: TGTGCCAGCAGTTTAGGCAGGCTGGGGAGCAATCAGCCCCAGCATTTT. Protein product: CASSLGRLGSNQPQHF.

In its sample, this clonotype was seen many times. The V and J genes are TRBV2 and TRBJ1-4, with D possibly being TRBD1 (5 bases). The CDR3 covers 12 residues. Germline lookup yields CDR1 SNHLY and CDR2 FYNNEI. V shed 8 bases and J shed 8 bases, with 12 bases lying between them. The chain's CDR3 is CASDSSEEKLFF. CDR3 coding DNA: TGTGCCAGCGACAGTAGCGAGGAAAAACTGTTTTTT.

The chain recombines TRBV29-1 with TRBJ2-5, with a weak D call TRBD1 (6 bases). CDR3 size: 12 residues. The V gene lost 7 bases and the J gene lost 5 bases, with 14 bases spanning the gap. CDR1 is SQVTM, CDR2 ANQGSEA, per germline. CDR3 region: CSAGQGRETQYF. The CDR3 DNA is TGCAGCGCCGGGCAGGGGCGCGAGACCCAGTACTTC.

The rearrangement links TRBV12-3 or TRBV12-4 to TRBJ1-5; the D is unclear. V lost 4 bases and J 2 bases, leaving 15 bases between the germline ends. The length of the CDR3 is 16 residues. CDR3: CASSYEGWGGNQPQHF. As DNA, the CDR3 is TGTGCCAGCAGTTACGAGGGCTGGGGTGGCAATCAGCCCCAGCATTTT.

This chain uses TRBV10-2 with TRBJ2-5; D is undetermined. CDR3 size: 14 residues. V shed 0 bases and J shed 4 bases, with 9 bases lying between them. In germline, CDR1 is WSHSY, CDR2 SAAADI. This CDR3 reads CASSESRLLETQYF. CDR3 in DNA: TGCGCCAGCAGTGAGTCACGTTTACTAGAGACCCAGTACTTC.

This clonotype was observed at least ten times. This rearrangement joins TRBV2 to TRBJ2-7, with D tentatively TRBD2 (6 bases). CDR3 length: 13 amino acids. Germline CDR1 SNHLY, CDR2 FYNNEI. Trimming shortened V by 7 bases and J by 4 bases, and 14 bases separated the two germline ends. DNA for the CDR3: TGTGCCAGCACGGAGGGACCGTCGTACGAGCAGTACTTC. Residues: CASTEGPSYEQYF.

This clonotype has only one observation. One junction end does not reproduce the germline sequence, and a read error may be involved. The chain couples TRBV3-1 to TRBJ2-7; possibly TRBD1 for D (6 bases). Germline CDR1 reads LGHDT; CDR2 reads YNNKEL (reference sequence). The CDR3 is made up of 14 amino acids. DNA of the CDR3: TGTGCCATCAGCCATCAGGGGTTGACCTACGAGCAGTACTTC. Its protein product is CAISHQGLTYEQYF.

At least ten counts were recorded for this clonotype. The chain is built from TRBV4-3 and TRBJ1-2, with 9 positions matching TRBD1. Germline loops: CDR1 LGHNA, CDR2 YSLEER. The CDR3 consists of 16 residues. V gave up 0 bases and J gave up 8 bases; unmatched junction bases: 10. The CDR3 loop reads CASSQDPGTGNGGYTF. CDR3 nucleotides: TGCGCCAGCAGCCAAGATCCCGGGACAGGGAACGGCGGCTACACCTTC.

This clonotype was seen repeatedly, ten times or more. CDR3 DNA: TGTGCCAGCAGCCAAGCCCCGGGGGTGGGGTTCTTC. Protein sequence: CASSQAPGVGFF. This chain links TRBV3-1 with TRBJ2-1; possibly TRBD2 for D (6 bases). Per germline, CDR1 LGHDT and CDR2 YNNKEL (reference sequence). V lost 1 base, J lost 15 bases, and 13 bases lay in between. The CDR3 runs to 12 residues.

Notes on this clonotype: The germline gene is not matched at one end of the junction; a read error may be the cause. The CDR3 loop is CVSSGGDGQPQHF. CDR3 in DNA: TGCGTCAGCAGCGGAGGGGACGGTCAGCCCCAGCATTTT. This chain uses TRBV5-1 with TRBJ1-5, with a tentative D call TRBD1 (5 bases). The germline CDR1 and CDR2 sequences are SGHRS and YFSETQ. CDR3 length equals 13 residues.